Given below is one T cell receptor (beta chain) in context. This sample was included in a study of blood T cell repertoires in COVID-19. CDR1 is LNHDA, CDR2 SQIVND, per germline (reference sequence). The CDR3 consists of 17 residues. With V trimmed by 0 bases and J by 2 bases, 9 bases remained unmatched. Only in-frame clones appear in the TCRdb table, and some are missing; sequencing was by immunoSEQ multiplex PCR. The sample consists of approximately 140,000 clones, over 80% of them appearing once. The sequence derives from a woman aged 40 to 50 with active or convalescent COVID-19. Sequencing was done on a sample of peripheral blood. The chain has TRBV19 and TRBJ1-1; TRBD1 aligns across 7 bases. CDR3 loop: CASSIDLETGQNTEAFF. The CDR3 nucleotides read TGTGCCAGTAGTATAGATCTGGAGACAGGGCAAAACACTGAAGCTTTCTTT.